Listed below are T cell receptor beta chains from one sample, sequenced in a study of cytomegalovirus exposure and HLA in healthy donors. Method: immunoSEQ multiplex PCR; TCRdb's copy keeps in-frame clones and lacks some. The table shows approximately 150,000 clones, with 73% occurring only once. Source material: PBMCs. The receptors were gathered from a woman aged 18-29 years in good health and CMV-seronegative. Both conserved end residues are part of each CDR3. The D gene is left open where the match is weak. Clone size is stated in some rows and not others, as once, few, many or a class when expanded.

TGTGCCAGCAGTTTCTACTTAGCGGGAGCCTTCACAGATACGCAGTATTTT	CASSFYLAGAFTDTQYF	TRBV28	-	TRBJ2-3	TRBD2
TGTGCCAGCAGCCGAAGAGACCGGGACAGCTATGGCTACACCTTC	CASSRRDRDSYGYTF	TRBV11-2	-	TRBJ1-2	TRBD1
TGTGCCAGCAGCTTGACTAGCGGGAGCAGGGATACGCAGTATTTT	CASSLTSGSRDTQYF	TRBV7-9	once	TRBJ2-3	TRBD2
TGCAGCGACAGGGGCCACGGTACTACCGTAACTGAAGCTTTCTTT	CSDRGHGTTVTEAFF	TRBV29-1	-	TRBJ1-1	TRBD1
TGTGCCCAACCCGGTAACTATGGCTACACCTTC	CAQPGNYGYTF	TRBV2	-	TRBJ1-2	-
TGTGCCAGCAGCACCGGGTCTGAAGCTTTCTTT	CASSTGSEAFF	TRBV7-9	-	TRBJ1-1	-
TGCGCCAGCAGCCAGGATGGGGCGCAAACGCAGTATTTT	CASSQDGAQTQYF	TRBV4-3	once	TRBJ2-3	-
TGTGCCAGCAGTGAAGGGATCGGATACGGGGACACCATATATTTT	CASSEGIGYGDTIYF	TRBV2	few	TRBJ1-3	-
TGTGCCAGCAGCTTGGCTGGGCAGGGTGAAAAACTGTTTTTT	CASSLAGQGEKLFF	TRBV5-5	few	TRBJ1-4	-
TGTGCCTTAACCGCGGGCGACACCGGGGAGCTGTTTTTT	CALTAGDTGELFF	TRBV10-3	-	TRBJ2-2	-
TGTGCCAGCAGCTCAGGGGTTAACTATGGCTACACCTTC	CASSSGVNYGYTF	TRBV11-2	once	TRBJ1-2	-
TGTGCCAGCAGTGCCCGTCCGGGTACCGGGGAGCTGTTTTTT	CASSARPGTGELFF	TRBV2	few	TRBJ2-2	-
TGTGCCACCATACCGGGACAGCTAAAAAACATTCAGTACTTC	CATIPGQLKNIQYF	TRBV28	once	TRBJ2-4	TRBD1
TGTGCCAGCAGGAGCGGGACAAAACAAGAGACCCAGTACTTC	CASRSGTKQETQYF	TRBV28	-	TRBJ2-5	-
TGCGCCAGCAGCCTCCGGGGTAGCACAGATACGCAGTATTTT	CASSLRGSTDTQYF	TRBV4-3	few	TRBJ2-3	-
TGCGCCAGCAGCTTGGGGGGCCAAGGCGGGGAGCTGTTTTTT	CASSLGGQGGELFF	TRBV5-1	-	TRBJ2-2	-
TGCGCCAGCAGCTTGGCCGTGCGTAGCGGCCAAGAGACCCAGTACTTC	CASSLAVRSGQETQYF	TRBV5-1	-	TRBJ2-5	-
TGTGCCAGCACCGGGACAGTAAACTATGGCTACACCTTC	CASTGTVNYGYTF	TRBV6-5	-	TRBJ1-2	TRBD1
TGCGCCAGCAGCCTTTCCGGGACTAGCGGGAGTCCCGATACGCAGTATTTT	CASSLSGTSGSPDTQYF	TRBV4-1	few	TRBJ2-3	TRBD2
TGTGCCAGCAGCTCTCGTGACAGGGGAAACACCGGGGAGCTGTTTTTT	CASSSRDRGNTGELFF	TRBV7-9	-	TRBJ2-2	TRBD1
TGTGCCATCAGTGTTTCAGGGGTCCCCTATGGCTACACCTTC	CAISVSGVPYGYTF	TRBV10-3	few	TRBJ1-2	-
TGTGCCAGCTCACCCGGCAGGGAGGGTCAGCCCCAGCATTTT	CASSPGREGQPQHF	TRBV18	-	TRBJ1-5	-
TGTGCCAGCAGCTTCTCTCGAGCCACAGATACGCAGTATTTT	CASSFSRATDTQYF	TRBV7-2	-	TRBJ2-3	-